What follows is one T cell receptor (beta chain) and its context. As yet, its antigen is unknown. This sample is part of a study of CD8+ T cells in alopecia areata. Study details: For the treated group, dosing was oral tofacitinib at 5 to 10 mg twice daily. Study observations and caveats: Scalp sequencing captures resident alphabeta T cells of normal skin too. Possibly because of HLA-related factors, TCR sharing was less clear across patients than in mice.

The authors extracted RNA and reverse transcribed it into cDNA as the sequencing template. Clones were sequenced by immunoSEQ multiplex PCR, and TCRdb holds only the in-frame ones, with some missing. The repertoire holds some 120,000 clones, with 58% as singletons. V lost 6 bases and J 2 bases, leaving 11 bases between the germline ends. CDR1 and CDR2 from the germline V gene are MGHDK and SYGVNS. The CDR3 extends over 14 amino acids. Patients with alopecia areata provided lesional scalp punch biopsies as well as peripheral blood. This chain joins TRBV25-1 and TRBJ2-1; a possible D gene is TRBD1 (5 bases). The receptor was derived from a human donor with alopecia areata. Material: CD4+ T cells sorted from blood, obtained at week 0. The CDR3 sequence is CASRQGATYNEQFF. The CDR3 coding sequence is TGTGCCAGCAGGCAAGGGGCCACCTACAATGAGCAGTTCTTC.